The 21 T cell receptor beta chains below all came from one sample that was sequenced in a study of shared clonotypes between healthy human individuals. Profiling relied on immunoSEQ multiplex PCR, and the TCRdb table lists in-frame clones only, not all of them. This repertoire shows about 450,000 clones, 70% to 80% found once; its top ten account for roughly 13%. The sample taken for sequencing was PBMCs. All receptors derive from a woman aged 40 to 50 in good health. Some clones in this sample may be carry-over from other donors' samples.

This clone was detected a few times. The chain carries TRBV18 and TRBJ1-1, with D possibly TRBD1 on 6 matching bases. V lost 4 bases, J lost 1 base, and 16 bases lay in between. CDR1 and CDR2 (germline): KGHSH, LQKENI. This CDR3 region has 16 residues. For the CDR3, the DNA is TGTGCCAGCTCACTCACTATACTGACAGGGAACACTGAAGCTTTCTTT. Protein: CASSLTILTGNTEAFF.

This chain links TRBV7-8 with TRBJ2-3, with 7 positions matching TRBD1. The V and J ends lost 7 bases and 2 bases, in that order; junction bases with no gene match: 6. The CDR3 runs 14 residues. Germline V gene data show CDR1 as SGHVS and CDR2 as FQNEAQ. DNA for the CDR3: TGTGCCAGCAAGTTGACAGGGACCACAGATACGCAGTATTTT. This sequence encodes CASKLTGTTDTQYF.

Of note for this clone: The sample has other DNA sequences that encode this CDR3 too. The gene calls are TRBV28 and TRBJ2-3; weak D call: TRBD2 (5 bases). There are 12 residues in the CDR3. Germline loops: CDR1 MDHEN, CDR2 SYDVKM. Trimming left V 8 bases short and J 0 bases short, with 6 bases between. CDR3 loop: CASRGSTDTQYF. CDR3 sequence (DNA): TGTGCCAGCCGCGGGAGCACAGATACGCAGTATTTT.

This chain's CDR3 is CASSPAVSLSEQFF. DNA for the CDR3: TGTGCCAGCTCACCAGCAGTTAGTTTGAGTGAGCAGTTCTTC. The rearrangement uses TRBV18 and TRBJ2-1, with D unclear. CDR3 length equals 14 residues. The germline V gene has CDR1 KGHSH and CDR2 LQKENI. V gave up 2 bases and J gave up 9 bases, with 14 bases separating them. Together with reference TRBV18 and TRBJ2-1, the CDR3 gives the full variable domain: NAGVMQNPRHLVRRRGQEARLRCSPMKGHSHVYWYRQLPEEGLKFMVYLQKENIIDESGMPKERFSAEFPKEGPSILRIQQVVRGDSAAYFCASSPAVSLSEQFFGPGTRLTVL.

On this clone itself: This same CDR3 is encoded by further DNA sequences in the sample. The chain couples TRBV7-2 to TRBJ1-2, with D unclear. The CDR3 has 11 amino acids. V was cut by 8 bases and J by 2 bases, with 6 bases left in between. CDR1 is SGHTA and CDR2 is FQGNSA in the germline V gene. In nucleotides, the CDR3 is TGTGCCAGCGGTACCAACTATGGCTACACCTTC. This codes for CASGTNYGYTF.

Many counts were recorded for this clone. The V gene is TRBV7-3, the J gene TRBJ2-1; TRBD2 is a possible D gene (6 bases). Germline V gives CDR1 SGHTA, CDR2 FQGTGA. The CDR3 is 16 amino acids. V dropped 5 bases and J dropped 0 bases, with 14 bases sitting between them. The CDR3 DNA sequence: TGTGCCAGCAGCCCCGTGGAGGGTCGCTCCTACAATGAGCAGTTCTTC. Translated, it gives CASSPVEGRSYNEQFF.

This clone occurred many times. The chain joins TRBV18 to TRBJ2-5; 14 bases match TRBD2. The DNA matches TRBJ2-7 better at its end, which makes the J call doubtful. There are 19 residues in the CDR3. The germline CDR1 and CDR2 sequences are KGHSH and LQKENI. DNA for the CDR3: TGTGCCAGCTCACCACCCTACTCGGGACTAGCGGGAGATTTGAACGAGCAGTACTTC. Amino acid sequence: CASSPPYSGLAGDLNEQYF.

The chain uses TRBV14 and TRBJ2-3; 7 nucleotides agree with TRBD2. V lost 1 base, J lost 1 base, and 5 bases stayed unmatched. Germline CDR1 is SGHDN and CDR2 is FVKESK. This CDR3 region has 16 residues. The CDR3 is CASSQVGGSGTDTQYF. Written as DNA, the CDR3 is TGTGCCAGCAGCCAAGTCGGCGGGAGTGGCACAGATACGCAGTATTTT.

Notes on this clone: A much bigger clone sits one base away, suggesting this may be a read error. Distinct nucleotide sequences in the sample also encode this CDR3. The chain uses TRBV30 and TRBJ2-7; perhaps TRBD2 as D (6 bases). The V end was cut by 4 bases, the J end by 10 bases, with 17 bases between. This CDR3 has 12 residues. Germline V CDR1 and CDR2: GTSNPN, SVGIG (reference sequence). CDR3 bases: TGTGCCTGGAACCTCCTGGGGGGAGAACAGTACTTC. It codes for CAWNLLGGEQYF.

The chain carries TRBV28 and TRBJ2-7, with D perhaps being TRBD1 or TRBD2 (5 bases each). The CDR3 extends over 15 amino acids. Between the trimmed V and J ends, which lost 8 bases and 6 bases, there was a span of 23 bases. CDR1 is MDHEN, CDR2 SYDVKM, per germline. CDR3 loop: CASGPWDGARTEQYF. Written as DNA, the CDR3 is TGTGCCAGCGGACCCTGGGACGGGGCGAGAACCGAGCAGTACTTC.

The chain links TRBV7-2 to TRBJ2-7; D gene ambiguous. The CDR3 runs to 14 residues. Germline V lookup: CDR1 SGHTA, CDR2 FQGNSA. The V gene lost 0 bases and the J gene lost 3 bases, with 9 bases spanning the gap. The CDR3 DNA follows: TGTGCCAGCAGCTTAGCCGTCAGTTACTACGAGCAGTACTTC. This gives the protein CASSLAVSYYEQYF. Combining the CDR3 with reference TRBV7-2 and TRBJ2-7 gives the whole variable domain GAGVSQSPSNKVTEKGKDVELRCDPISGHTALYWYRQSLGQGLEFLIYFQGNSAPDKSGLPSDRFSAERTGGSVSTLTIQRTQQEDSAVYLCASSLAVSYYEQYFGPGTRLTVT.

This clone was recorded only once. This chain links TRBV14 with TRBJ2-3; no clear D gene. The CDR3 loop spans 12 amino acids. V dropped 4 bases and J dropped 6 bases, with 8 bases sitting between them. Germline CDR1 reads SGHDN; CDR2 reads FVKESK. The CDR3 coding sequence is TGTGCCAGCAGCCCCTCTAGGGATACGCAGTATTTT. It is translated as CASSPSRDTQYF. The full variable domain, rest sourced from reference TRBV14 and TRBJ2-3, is EAGVTQFPSHSVIEKGQTVTLRCDPISGHDNLYWYRRVMGKEIKFLLHFVKESKQDESGMPNNRFLAERTGGTYSTLKVQPAELEDSGVYFCASSPSRDTQYFGPGTRLTVL.

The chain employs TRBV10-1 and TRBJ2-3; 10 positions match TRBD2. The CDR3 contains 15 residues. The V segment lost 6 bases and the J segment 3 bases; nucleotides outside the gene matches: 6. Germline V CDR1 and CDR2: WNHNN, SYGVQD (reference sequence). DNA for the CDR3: TGCGCCAGCAGCCTAACTAGCGGGGCTACAGATACGCAGTATTTT. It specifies CASSLTSGATDTQYF.

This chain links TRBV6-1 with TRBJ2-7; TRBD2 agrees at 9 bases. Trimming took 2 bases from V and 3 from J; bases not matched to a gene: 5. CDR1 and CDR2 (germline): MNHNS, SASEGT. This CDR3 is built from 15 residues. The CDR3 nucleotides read TGTGCCAGCAGTGAATCGGGCGGGAGGGACTACGAGCAGTACTTC. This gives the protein CASSESGGRDYEQYF.

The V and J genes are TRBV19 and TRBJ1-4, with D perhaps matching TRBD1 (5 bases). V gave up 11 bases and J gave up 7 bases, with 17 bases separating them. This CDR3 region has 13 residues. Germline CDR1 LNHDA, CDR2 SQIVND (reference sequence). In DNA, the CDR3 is TGTGCCGACTCCGGGACGGAGGTTGAAAAACTGTTTTTT. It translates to CADSGTEVEKLFF.

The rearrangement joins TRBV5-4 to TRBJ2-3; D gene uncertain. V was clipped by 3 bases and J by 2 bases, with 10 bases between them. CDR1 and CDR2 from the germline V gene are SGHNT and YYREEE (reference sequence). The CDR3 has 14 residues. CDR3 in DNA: TGTGCCAGCAGCTCTATTATCCTCACAGATACGCAGTATTTT. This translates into CASSSIILTDTQYF.

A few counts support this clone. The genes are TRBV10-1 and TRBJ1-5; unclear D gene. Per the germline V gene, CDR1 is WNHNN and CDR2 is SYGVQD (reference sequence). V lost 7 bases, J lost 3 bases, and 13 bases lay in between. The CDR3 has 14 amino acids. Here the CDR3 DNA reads TGCGCCAGCATTCAGGAAGGGCTCAATCAGCCCCAGCATTTT. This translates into CASIQEGLNQPQHF.

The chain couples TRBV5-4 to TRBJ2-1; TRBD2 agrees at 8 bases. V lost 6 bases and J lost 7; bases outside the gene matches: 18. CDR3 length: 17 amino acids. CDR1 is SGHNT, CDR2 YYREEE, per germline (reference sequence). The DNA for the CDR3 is TGTGCCAGCAACCCACCGGGGGGGTCCCGATCCCCGAATGAGCAGTTCTTC. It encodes CASNPPGGSRSPNEQFF. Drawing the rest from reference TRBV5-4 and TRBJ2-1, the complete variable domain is ETGVTQSPTHLIKTRGQQVTLRCSSQSGHNTVSWYQQALGQGPQFIFQYYREEENGRGNFPPRFSGLQFPNYSSELNVNALELDDSALYLCASNPPGGSRSPNEQFFGPGTRLTVL.

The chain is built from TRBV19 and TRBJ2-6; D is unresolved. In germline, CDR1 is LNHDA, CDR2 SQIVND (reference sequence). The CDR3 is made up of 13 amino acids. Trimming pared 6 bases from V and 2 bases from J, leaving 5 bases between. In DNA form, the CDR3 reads TGTGCCAGTAGCGAAACTGGGGCCAACGTCCTGACTTTC. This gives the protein CASSETGANVLTF. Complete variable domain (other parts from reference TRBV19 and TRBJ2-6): DGGITQSPKYLFRKEGQNVTLSCEQNLNHDAMYWYRQDPGQGLRLIYYSQIVNDFQKGDIAEGYSVSREKKESFPLTVTSAQKNPTAFYLCASSETGANVLTFGAGSRLTVL.

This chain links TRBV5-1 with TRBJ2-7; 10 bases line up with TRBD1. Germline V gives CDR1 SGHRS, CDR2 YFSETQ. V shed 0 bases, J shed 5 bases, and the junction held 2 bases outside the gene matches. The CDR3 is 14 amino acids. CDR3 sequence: CASSLAGQGNEQYF. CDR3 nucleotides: TGCGCCAGCAGCTTGGCGGGACAGGGGAACGAGCAGTACTTC.

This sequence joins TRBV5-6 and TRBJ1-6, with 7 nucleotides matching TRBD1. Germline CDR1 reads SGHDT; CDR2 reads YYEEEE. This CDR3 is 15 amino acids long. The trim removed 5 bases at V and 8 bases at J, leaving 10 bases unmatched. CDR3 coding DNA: TGTGCCAGCAGGTTCGAGGGACAGAGATATTCACCCCTCCACTTT. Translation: CASRFEGQRYSPLHF.